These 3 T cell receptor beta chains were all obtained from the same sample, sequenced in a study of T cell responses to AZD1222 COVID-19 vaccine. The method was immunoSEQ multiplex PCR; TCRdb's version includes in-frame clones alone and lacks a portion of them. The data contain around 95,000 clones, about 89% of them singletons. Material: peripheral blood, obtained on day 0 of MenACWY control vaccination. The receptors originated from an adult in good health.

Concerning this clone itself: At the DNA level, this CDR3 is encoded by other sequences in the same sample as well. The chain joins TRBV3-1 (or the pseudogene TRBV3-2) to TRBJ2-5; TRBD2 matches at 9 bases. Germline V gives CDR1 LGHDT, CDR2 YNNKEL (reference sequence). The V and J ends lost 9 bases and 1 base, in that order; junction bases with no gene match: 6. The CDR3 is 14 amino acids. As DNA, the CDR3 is TGTGCCAGTAGTCGACTAGCGGCCCAAGAGACCCAGTACTTC. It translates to CASSRLAAQETQYF.

The CDR3 loop reads CARQEGSGTDTQYF. DNA for the CDR3: TGTGCCAGACAGGAGGGTAGCGGCACAGATACGCAGTATTTT. The chain couples TRBV2 to TRBJ2-3, with D possibly TRBD2 on 6 matching bases. This CDR3 spans 14 amino acids. The germline gives CDR1 SNHLY, CDR2 FYNNEI. V was clipped by 9 bases and J by 1 base, with 14 bases between them.

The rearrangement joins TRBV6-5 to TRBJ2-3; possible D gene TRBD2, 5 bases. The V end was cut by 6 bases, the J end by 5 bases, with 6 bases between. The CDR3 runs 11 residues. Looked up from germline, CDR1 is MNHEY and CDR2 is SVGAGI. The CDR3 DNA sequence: TGTGCCAGCAGGGGAGAAGATACGCAGTATTTT. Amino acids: CASRGEDTQYF.